The T cell receptor beta chain described here comes from a study of T cell changes during pregnancy in multiple sclerosis. The germline gives CDR1 DFQATT, CDR2 SNEGSKA (reference sequence). After removal of 7 bases from V and 5 bases from J, the junction contained 2 bases not matched to a gene. The CDR3 consists of 11 residues. Using immunoSEQ multiplex PCR, the repertoire was profiled, and TCRdb retains in-frame clones only, with some absent. The table has around 95,000 clones, around 92% seen once. This clonotype was sampled from a female donor with multiple sclerosis, enrolled in a pregnancy study. Specimen: peripheral blood, collected after pregnancy. V and J are TRBV20-1 and TRBJ1-1; 9 bases map to TRBD1. CDR3 DNA sequence: TGCAGTGGACAGGGGGGAACTGAAGCTTTCTTT. Its translation: CSGQGGTEAFF.